This T cell receptor beta chain was sequenced in a study of blood T cell repertoires in COVID-19. Study at large: COVID-19 samples collected from the United States, Italy and Spain covered acute and convalescent phases. Nucleic acid was either cDNA or gDNA, and it came from T cells, B-cell-depleted T cells, or PBMCs.

Original handling: Researchers report that nucleated cell counts were estimated from reference gene primer amplification. Generated by immunoSEQ multiplex PCR, the TCRdb table keeps only in-frame clones and is missing some. V and J calls and clone size are those listed in that table; D and trimming were worked out from the DNA. This table holds 65,000 to 90,000 clones, about 89% found once. Germline V CDR1 and CDR2: SGHDN, FVKESK. Trimming stripped 0 bases from V and 8 bases from J, with 16 bases between. The CDR3 has 15 residues. This clone was seen a single time. This sequence was found in a man between 45 and 60 years old with acute or convalescent COVID-19. The rearrangement joins TRBV14 to TRBJ1-2, with D perhaps TRBD1 (5 bases). The sequenced material came from peripheral blood. The chain's CDR3 is CASSQDSGRVYGYTF. The CDR3 DNA sequence: TGTGCCAGCAGCCAAGATTCGGGCAGGGTTTACGGCTACACCTTC. The whole variable domain, filled in from reference TRBV14 and TRBJ1-2, reads EAGVTQFPSHSVIEKGQTVTLRCDPISGHDNLYWYRRVMGKEIKFLLHFVKESKQDESGMPNNRFLAERTGGTYSTLKVQPAELEDSGVYFCASSQDSGRVYGYTFGSGTRLTVV.